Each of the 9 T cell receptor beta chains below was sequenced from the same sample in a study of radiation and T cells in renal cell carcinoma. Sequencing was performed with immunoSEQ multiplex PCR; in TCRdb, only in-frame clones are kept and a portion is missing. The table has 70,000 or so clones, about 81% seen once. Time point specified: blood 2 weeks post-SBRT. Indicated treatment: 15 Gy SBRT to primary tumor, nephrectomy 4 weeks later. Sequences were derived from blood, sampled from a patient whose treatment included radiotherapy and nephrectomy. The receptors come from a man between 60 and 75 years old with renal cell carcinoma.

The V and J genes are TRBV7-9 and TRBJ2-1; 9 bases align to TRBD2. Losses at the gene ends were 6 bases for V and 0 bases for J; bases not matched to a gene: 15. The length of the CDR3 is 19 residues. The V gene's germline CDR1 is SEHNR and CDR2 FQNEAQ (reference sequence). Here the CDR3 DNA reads TGTGCCAGCAGAAGAGGGGGACTAGCAGATGATCCCTCCTACAATGAGCAGTTCTTC. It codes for CASRRGGLADDPSYNEQFF.

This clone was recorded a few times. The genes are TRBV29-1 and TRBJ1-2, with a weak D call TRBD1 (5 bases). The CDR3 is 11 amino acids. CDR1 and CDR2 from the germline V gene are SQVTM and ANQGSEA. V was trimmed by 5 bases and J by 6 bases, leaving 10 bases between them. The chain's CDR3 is CSVNWGDGYTF. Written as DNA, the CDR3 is TGCAGCGTTAACTGGGGCGATGGCTACACCTTC.

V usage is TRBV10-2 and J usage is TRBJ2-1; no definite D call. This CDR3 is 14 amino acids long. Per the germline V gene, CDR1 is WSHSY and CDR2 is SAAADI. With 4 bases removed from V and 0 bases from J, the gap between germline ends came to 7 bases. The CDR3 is CASSGTSSYNEQFF. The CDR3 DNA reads TGCGCCAGCAGTGGGACCAGCTCCTACAATGAGCAGTTCTTC.

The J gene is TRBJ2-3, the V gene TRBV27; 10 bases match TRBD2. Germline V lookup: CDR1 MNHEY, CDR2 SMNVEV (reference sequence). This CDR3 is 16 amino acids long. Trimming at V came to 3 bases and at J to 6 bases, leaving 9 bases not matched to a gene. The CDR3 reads CASSLYPSGRADTQYF. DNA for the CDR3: TGTGCCAGCAGTTTGTATCCTAGCGGGAGAGCGGATACGCAGTATTTT.

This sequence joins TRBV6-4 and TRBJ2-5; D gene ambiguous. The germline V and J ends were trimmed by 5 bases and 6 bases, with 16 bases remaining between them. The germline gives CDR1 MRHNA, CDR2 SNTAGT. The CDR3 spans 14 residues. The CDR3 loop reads CASSYIGHWKTQYF. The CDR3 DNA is TGTGCCAGCAGTTACATAGGCCACTGGAAGACCCAGTACTTC.

DNA for the CDR3: TGTGCCAGCAGCCAAGATTCCAACAGGGAGGCATACGAGCAGTACTTC. Its protein product is CASSQDSNREAYEQYF. This chain uses TRBV4-2 with TRBJ2-7, with D perhaps matching TRBD1 or TRBD2 (6 bases each). The CDR3 runs to 16 residues. The germline V and J ends were trimmed by 0 bases and 4 bases, with 16 bases remaining between them. Germline CDR1 reads LGHNA; CDR2 reads YNFKEQ.

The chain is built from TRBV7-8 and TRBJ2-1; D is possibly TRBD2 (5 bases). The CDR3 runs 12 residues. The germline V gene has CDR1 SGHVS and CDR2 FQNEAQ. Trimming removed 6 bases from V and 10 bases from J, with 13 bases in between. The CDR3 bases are TGTGCCAGCAGTCCGACGGACTGGGAGCAGTTCTTC. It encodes CASSPTDWEQFF.

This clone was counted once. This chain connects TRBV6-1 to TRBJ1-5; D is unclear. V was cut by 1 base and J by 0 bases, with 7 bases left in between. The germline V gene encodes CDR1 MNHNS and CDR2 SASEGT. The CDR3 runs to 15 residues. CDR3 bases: TGTGCCAGCAGTGAAGTCCAGAGTAGCAATCAGCCCCAGCATTTT. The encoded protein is CASSEVQSSNQPQHF.

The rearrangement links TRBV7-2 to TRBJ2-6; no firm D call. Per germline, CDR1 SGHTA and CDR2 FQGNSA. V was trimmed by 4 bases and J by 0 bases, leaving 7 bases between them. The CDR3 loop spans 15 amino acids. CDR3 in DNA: TGTGCCAGCAGCTCCGCAGGCTCTGGGGCCAACGTCCTGACTTTC. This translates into CASSSAGSGANVLTF.